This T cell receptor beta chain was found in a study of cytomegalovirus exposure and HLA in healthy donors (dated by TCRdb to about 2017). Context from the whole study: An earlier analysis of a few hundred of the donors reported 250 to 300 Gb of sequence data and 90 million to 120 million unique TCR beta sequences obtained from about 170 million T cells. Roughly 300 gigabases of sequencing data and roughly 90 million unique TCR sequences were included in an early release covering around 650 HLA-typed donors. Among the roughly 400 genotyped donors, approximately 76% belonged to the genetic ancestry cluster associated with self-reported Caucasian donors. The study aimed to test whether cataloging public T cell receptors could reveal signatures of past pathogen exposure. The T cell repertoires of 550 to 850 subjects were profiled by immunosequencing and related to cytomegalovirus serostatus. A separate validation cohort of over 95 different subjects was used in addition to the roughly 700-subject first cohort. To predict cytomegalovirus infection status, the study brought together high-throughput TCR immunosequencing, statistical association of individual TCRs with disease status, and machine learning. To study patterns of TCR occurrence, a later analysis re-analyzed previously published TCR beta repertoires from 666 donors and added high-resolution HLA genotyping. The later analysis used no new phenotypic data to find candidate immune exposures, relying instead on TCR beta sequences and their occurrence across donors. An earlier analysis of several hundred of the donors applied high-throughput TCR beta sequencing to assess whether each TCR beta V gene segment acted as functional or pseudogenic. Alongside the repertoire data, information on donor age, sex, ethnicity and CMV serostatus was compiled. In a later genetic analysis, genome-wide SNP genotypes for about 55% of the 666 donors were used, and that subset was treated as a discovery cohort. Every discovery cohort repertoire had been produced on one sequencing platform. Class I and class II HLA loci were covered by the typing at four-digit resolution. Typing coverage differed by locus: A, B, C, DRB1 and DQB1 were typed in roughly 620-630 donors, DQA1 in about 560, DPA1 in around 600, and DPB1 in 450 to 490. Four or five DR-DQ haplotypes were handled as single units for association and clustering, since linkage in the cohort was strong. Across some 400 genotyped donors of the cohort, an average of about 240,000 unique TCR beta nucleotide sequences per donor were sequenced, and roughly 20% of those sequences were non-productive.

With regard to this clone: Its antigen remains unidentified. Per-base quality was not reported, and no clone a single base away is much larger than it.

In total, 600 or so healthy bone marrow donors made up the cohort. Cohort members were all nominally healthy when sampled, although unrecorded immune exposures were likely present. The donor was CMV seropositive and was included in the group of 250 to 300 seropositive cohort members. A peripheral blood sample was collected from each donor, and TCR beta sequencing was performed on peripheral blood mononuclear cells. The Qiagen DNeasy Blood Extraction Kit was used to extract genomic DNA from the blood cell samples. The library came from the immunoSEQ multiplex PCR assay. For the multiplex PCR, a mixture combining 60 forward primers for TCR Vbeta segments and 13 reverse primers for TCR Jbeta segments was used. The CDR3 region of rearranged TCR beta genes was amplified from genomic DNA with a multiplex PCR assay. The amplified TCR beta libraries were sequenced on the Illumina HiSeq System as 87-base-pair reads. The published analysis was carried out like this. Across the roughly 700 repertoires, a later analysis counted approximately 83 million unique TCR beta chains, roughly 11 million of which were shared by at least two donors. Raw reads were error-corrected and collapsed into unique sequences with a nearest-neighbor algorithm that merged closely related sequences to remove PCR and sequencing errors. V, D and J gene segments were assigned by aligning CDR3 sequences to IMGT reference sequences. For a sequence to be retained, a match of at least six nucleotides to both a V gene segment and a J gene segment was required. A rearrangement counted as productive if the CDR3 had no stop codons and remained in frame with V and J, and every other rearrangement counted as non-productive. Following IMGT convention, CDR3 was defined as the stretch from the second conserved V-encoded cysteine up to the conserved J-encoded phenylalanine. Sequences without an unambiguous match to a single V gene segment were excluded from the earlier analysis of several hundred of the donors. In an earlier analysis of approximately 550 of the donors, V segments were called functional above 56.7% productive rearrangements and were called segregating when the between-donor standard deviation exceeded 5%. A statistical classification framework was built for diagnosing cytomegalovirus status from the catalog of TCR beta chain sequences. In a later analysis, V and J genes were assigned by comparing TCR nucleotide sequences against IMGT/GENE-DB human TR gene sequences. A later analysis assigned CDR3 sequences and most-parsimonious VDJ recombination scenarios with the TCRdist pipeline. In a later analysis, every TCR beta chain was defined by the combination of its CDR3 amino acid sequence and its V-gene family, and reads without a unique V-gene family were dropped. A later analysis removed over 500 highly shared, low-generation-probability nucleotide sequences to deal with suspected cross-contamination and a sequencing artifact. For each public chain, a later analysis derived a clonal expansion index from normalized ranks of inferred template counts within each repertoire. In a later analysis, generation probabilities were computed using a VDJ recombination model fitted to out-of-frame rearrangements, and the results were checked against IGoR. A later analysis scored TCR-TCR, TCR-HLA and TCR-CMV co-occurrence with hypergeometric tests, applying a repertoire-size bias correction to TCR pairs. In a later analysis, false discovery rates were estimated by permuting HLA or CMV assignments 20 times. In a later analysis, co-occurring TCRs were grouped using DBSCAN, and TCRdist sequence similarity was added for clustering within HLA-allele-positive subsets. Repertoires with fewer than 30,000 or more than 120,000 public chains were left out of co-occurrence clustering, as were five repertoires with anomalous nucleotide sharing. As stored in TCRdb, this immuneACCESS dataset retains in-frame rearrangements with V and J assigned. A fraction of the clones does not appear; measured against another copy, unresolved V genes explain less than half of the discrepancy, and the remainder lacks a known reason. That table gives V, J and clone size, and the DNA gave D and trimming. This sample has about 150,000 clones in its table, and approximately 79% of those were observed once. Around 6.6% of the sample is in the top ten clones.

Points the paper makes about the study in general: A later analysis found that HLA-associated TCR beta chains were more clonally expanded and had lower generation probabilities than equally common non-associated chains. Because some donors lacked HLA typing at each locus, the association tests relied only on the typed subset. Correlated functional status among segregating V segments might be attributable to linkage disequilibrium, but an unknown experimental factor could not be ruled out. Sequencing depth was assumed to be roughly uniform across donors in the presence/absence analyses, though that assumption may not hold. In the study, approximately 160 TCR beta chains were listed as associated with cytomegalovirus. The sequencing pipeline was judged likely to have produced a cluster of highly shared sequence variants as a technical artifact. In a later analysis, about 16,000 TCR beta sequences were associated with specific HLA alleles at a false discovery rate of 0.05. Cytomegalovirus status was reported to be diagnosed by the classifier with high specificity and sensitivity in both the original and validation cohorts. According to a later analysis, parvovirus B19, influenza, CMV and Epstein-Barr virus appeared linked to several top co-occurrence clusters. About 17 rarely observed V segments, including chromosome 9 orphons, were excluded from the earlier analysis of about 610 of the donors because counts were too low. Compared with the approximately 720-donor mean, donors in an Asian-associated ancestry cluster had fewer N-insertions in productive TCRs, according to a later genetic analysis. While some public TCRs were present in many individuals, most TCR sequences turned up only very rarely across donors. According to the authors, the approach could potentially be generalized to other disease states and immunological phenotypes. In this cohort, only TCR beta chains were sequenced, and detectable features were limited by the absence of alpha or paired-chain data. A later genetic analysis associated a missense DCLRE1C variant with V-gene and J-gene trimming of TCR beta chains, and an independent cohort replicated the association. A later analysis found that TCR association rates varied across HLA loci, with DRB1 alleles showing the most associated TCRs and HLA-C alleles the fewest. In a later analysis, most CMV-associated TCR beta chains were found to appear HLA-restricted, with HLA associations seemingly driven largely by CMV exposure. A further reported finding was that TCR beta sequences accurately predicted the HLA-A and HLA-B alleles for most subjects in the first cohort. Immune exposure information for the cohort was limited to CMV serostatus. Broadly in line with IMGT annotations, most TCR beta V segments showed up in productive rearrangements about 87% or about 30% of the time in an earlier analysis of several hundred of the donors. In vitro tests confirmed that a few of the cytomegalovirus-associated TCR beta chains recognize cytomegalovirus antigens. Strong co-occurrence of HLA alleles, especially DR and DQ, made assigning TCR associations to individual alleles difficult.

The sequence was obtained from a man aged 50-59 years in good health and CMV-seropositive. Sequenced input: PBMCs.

This receptor has the CDR3 CSASSGGGQHF. The sequence in DNA is TGCAGTGCTAGCAGTGGGGGAGGCCAGCATTTT. The chain links TRBV20-1 with TRBJ1-5; TRBD1 is a possible D gene, resting on 5 matching bases. Trimming costs V 3 bases and J 12 bases, and their ends lie 12 bases apart. Looking up the germline V gene (reference sequence) yields CDR1 DFQATT and CDR2 SNEGSKA. From cysteine to phenylalanine, the CDR3 is 11 amino acids long. CDR3 DNA only is kept here, 33 bases in frame from base 1.